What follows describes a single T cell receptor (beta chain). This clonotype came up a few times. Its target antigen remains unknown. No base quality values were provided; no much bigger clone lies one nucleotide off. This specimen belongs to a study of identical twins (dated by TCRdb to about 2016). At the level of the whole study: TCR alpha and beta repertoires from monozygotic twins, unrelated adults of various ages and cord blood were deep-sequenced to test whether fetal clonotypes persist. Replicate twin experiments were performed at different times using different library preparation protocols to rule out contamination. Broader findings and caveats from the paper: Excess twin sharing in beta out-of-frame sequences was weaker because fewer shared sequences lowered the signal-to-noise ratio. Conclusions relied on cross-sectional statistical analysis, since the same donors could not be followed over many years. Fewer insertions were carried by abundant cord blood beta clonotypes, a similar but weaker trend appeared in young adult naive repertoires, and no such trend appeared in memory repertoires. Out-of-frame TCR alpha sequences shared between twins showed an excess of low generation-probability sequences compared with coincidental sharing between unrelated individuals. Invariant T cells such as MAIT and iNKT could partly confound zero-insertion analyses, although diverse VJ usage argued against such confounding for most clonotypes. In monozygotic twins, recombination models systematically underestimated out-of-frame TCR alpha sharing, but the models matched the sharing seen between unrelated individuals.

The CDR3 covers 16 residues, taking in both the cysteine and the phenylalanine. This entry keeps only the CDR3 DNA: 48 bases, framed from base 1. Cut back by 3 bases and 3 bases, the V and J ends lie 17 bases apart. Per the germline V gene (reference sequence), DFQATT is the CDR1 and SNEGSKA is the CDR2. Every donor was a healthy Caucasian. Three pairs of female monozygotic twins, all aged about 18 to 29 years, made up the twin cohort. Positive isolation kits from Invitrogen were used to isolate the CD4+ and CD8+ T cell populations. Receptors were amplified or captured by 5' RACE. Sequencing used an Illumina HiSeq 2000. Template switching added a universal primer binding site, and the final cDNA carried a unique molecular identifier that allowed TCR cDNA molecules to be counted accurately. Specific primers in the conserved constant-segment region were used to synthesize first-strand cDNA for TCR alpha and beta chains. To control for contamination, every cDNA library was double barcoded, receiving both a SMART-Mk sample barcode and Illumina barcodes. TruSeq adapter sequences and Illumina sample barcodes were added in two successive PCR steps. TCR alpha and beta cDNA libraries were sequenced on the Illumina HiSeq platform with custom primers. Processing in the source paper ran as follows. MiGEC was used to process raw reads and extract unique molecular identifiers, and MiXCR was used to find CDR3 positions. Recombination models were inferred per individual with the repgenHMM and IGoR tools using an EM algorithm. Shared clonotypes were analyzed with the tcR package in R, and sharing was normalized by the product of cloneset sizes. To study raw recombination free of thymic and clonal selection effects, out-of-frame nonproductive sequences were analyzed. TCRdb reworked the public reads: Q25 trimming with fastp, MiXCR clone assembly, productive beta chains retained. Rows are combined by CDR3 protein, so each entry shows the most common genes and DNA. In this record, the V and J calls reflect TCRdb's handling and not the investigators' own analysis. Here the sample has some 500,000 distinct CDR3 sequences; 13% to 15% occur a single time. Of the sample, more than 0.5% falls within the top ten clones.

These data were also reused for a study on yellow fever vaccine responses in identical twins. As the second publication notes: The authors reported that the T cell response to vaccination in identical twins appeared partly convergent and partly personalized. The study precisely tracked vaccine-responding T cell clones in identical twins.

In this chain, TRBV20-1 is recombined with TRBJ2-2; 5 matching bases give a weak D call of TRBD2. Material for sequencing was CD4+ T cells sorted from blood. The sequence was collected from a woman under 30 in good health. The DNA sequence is TGCAGTGCTAGGGCCTGGACTCGTTCCTACACCGGGGAGCTGTTTTTT. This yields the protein CSARAWTRSYTGELFF.